A single sample gave rise to the 2 T cell receptor beta chains below, sequenced in a study of shared clonotypes between healthy human individuals. Only in-frame clones appear in the TCRdb table, and some are missing; sequencing was by immunoSEQ multiplex PCR. The data show about 2.5 million clones, about nine tenths seen once. The sequenced sample consisted of naive CD4+ T cells from PBMCs. Subset of the sample: CD45RA+ positively selected. The receptors shown here come from a man aged 18-30 years in good health. Some clones in this sample may be carry-over from other donors' samples.

The chain combines TRBV28 with TRBJ1-4, with TRBD1 identical over 10 bases. The CDR3 length is 15 residues. Germline CDR1 and CDR2: MDHEN and SYDVKM. V was pared by 5 bases and J by 6 bases, with 6 bases of the junction left unmatched. Here the CDR3 DNA reads TGTGCCAGCAGTGGTCCCGGGACAGGGGATGAAAAACTGTTTTTT. Its protein product is CASSGPGTGDEKLFF.

This clone was counted a few times. The same CDR3 arises from other DNA sequences in this sample as well. The chain has TRBV20-1 and TRBJ1-1; no reliable D call. Germline-derived CDR1 and CDR2 are DFQATT and SNEGSKA (reference sequence). V lost 5 bases, J lost 6 bases, and 1 base lay in between. The CDR3 covers 8 residues. The CDR3 DNA sequence: TGCAGTGCTTCTGAAGCTTTCTTT. Its protein is CSASEAFF.